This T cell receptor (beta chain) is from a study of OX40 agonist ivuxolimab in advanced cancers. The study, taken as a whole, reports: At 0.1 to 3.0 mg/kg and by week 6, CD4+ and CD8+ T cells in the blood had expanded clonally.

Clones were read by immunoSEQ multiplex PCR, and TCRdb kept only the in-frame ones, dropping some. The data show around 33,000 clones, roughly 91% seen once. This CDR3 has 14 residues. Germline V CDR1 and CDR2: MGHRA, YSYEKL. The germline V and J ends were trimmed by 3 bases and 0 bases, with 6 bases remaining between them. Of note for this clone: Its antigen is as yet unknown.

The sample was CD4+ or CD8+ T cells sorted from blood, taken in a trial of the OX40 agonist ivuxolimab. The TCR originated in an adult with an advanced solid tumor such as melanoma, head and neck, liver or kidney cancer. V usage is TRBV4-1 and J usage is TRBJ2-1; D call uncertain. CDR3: CASSQGFSYNEQFF. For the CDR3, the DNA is TGCGCCAGCAGCCAGGGGTTCTCCTACAATGAGCAGTTCTTC.